This T cell receptor beta chain was recorded in a study of T cell repertoires in cytomegalovirus infection. Germline V CDR1 and CDR2: SGHVS, FNYEAQ. V lost 5 bases and J lost 5; bases outside the gene matches: 12. CDR3 length: 16 residues. Findings and limits, study-wide: HLA-C-restricted CMV-specific TCR beta clonotypes prevailed in the ex vivo response.

TCRdb itself ran the reads through MiXCR, one entry per CDR3 protein. The sample holds 650,000 to 900,000 distinct CDR3 sequences, 25% to 30% seen once. Remarks on this clonotype: Antigen specificity is unknown.

The sample here was cultured CD8+ T cells from PBMCs, taken from culture after CMV antigen stimulation. The sequence came from a human donor in good health (CMV status not recorded). Some clones in this sample may be carry-over from other donors' samples. V and J are TRBV7-6 and TRBJ1-1, with 9 bases that match TRBD1. The CDR3 nucleotides read TGTGCCAGCAGCCCGAACTTACAGGGGGCGCGAACTGAAGCTTTCTTT. Its protein product is CASSPNLQGARTEAFF.